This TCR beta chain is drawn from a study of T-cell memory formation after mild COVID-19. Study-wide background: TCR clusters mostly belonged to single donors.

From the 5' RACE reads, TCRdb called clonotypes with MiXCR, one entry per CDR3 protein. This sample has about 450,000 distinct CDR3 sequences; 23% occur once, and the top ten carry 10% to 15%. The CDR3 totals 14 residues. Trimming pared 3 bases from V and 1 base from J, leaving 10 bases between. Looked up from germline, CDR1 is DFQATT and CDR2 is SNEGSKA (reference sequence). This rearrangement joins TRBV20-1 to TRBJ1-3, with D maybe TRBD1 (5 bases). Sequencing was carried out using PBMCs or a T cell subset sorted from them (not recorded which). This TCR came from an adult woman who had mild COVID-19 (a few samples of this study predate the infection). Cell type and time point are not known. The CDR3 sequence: CSASGTGSGNTIYF. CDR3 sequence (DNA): TGCAGTGCTAGCGGTACAGGTTCTGGAAACACCATATATTTT.